These 28 T cell receptor beta chains were sequenced from one sample in a study of blood T cell repertoires in COVID-19. TCRdb keeps only in-frame clones here, not all; method: immunoSEQ multiplex PCR. This table holds around 200,000 clones, approximately 90% found once. Specimen: PBMCs or T cells enriched from blood (not recorded which). These receptors came from a man younger than 40 who had recovered from COVID-19.

The V call is TRBV10-3, the J call TRBJ1-4, with TRBD1 identical over 8 bases. The germline gives CDR1 ENHRY, CDR2 SYGVKD. CDR3 length: 16 residues. J gave up 6 bases and V 10 bases, and 16 bases lay outside the gene matches. The DNA of the CDR3 is TGTGCCACCCGCGCGGATGAACAGGGGGTTGATGAAAAACTGTTTTTT. This translates into CATRADEQGVDEKLFF.

V and J are TRBV21-1 and TRBJ1-1; the table's D call of TRBD1 was not tested on the DNA. TRBV21-1 is a pseudogene segment. CDR3 length equals 14 residues. CDR3 residues: CASSKWGRDREAFF. In DNA, the CDR3 is TGTGCCAGCAGCAAATGGGGACGGGACAGGGAAGCTTTCTTT.

This rearrangement joins TRBV29-1 to TRBJ1-4, with D possibly TRBD1 on 6 matching bases. The V and J ends lost 6 bases and 5 bases respectively, with 16 bases between them. CDR1 is SQVTM, CDR2 ANQGSEA, per germline. This CDR3 has 14 residues. The CDR3, as DNA: TGCAGCGTACAAGACAGGAGTTACAATGAAAAACTGTTTTTT. It is translated as CSVQDRSYNEKLFF. The whole variable domain, remainder taken from reference TRBV29-1 and TRBJ1-4, is SAVISQKPSRDICQRGTSLTIQCQVDSQVTMMFWYRQQPGQSLTLIATANQGSEATYESGFVIDKFPISRPNLTFSTLTVSNMSPEDSSIYLCSVQDRSYNEKLFFGSGTQLSVL.

The chain uses TRBV4-1 and TRBJ2-5, with D possibly TRBD2 on 5 matching bases. Germline V gene sequence: CDR1 MGHRA, CDR2 YSYEKL. The V end lost 4 bases, the J end lost 5 bases, and 17 bases lay between the germline ends. This CDR3 is 15 amino acids long. In DNA form, the CDR3 reads TGCGCCAGCAGCCCAATGGTAGGGTCGGGGGAGACCCAGTACTTC. Protein: CASSPMVGSGETQYF.

The V and J genes are TRBV9 and TRBJ2-1; 12 bases agree with TRBD2. The CDR3 covers 15 residues. V lost 4 bases, J lost 8 bases, and 7 bases stayed unmatched. Germline V lookup: CDR1 SGDLS, CDR2 YYNGEE. This chain's CDR3 is CASSSGLAGMDEQFF. Written as DNA, the CDR3 is TGTGCCAGCAGCTCTGGACTAGCGGGGATGGATGAGCAGTTCTTC. The variable domain in full, completed from reference TRBV9 and TRBJ2-1, reads DSGVTQTPKHLITATGQRVTLRCSPRSGDLSVYWYQQSLDQGLQFLIQYYNGEERAKGNILERFSAQQFPDLHSELNLSSLELGDSALYFCASSSGLAGMDEQFFGPGTRLTVL.

This chain connects TRBV7-2 to TRBJ1-1; the D is unclear. V shed 2 bases and J shed 1 base, with 8 bases lying between them. Germline CDR1 SGHTA, CDR2 FQGNSA. The CDR3 sequence is 14 residues long. Here the CDR3 reads CASSLIQPNTEAFF. Here the CDR3 DNA reads TGTGCCAGCAGCTTAATACAGCCGAACACTGAAGCTTTCTTT.

J is TRBJ1-5 and V is TRBV15, with D maybe TRBD1 (5 bases). Germline loops: CDR1 LNHNV, CDR2 YYDKDF (reference sequence). This CDR3 has 14 residues. V was clipped by 0 bases and J by 5 bases, with 8 bases between them. The CDR3 loop reads CATSRDTGDQPQHF. The CDR3 DNA follows: TGTGCCACCAGCAGAGATACGGGGGATCAGCCCCAGCATTTT.

The chain recombines TRBV7-2 with TRBJ1-4; 8 bases are a match to TRBD1. Germline values: CDR1 SGHTA, CDR2 FQGNSA. V trimming: 4 bases; J trimming: 4 bases; junction bases outside the gene matches: 2. The CDR3 has 14 residues. CDR3 coding DNA: TGTGCCAGCAGCTCAGGGGGCTTTAATGAAAAACTGTTTTTT. Amino acids: CASSSGGFNEKLFF.

The genes are TRBV10-2 and TRBJ2-7; 10 bases fit TRBD1. The CDR3 extends over 14 amino acids. Germline V lookup: CDR1 WSHSY, CDR2 SAAADI. Losses at the gene ends were 6 bases for V and 4 bases for J; bases not matched to a gene: 6. The CDR3 DNA is TGCGCCAGCAGCGGTGACAGGGGGCTTTACGAGCAGTACTTC. It is translated as CASSGDRGLYEQYF.

This sequence joins TRBV7-9 and TRBJ2-7, with D tentatively TRBD1 (5 bases). CDR3 size: 12 residues. CDR1 is SEHNR, CDR2 FQNEAQ, per germline (reference sequence). V was trimmed by 5 bases and J by 4 bases, leaving 9 bases between them. The CDR3, as DNA: TGTGCCAGCAGCGTGACAGTTTACGAGCAGTACTTC. It encodes CASSVTVYEQYF.

The rearrangement uses TRBV23-1 and TRBJ2-1; weak D call: TRBD1 (5 bases). TRBV23-1 is reported as an ORF; its role is uncertain. The CDR3 runs to 16 residues. Between the trimmed V and J ends, which lost 4 bases and 4 bases, there was a span of 17 bases. This chain's CDR3 is CASSRLRGQNYNEQFF. The CDR3 nucleotides are TGCGCCAGCAGTCGCCTTAGGGGCCAGAATTACAATGAGCAGTTCTTC.

The chain has TRBV7-2 and TRBJ1-3, with 7 bases matching TRBD1. This CDR3 has 14 amino acids. Germline V CDR1 and CDR2: SGHTA, FQGNSA. The J segment lost 7 bases and the V segment lost 7 bases, leaving 10 bases of the junction unmatched. CDR3: CASITPGGRNTIYF. The DNA for the CDR3 is TGTGCCAGCATCACACCAGGGGGTAGGAACACCATATATTTT.

The rearrangement joins TRBV9 to TRBJ1-2; D is unresolved. Germline assignment: CDR1 SGDLS and CDR2 YYNGEE. The length of the CDR3 is 15 residues. Deletions cut 1 base from V and 7 bases from J, with 17 bases between. The CDR3 DNA is TGTGCCAGCAGCGTACCGTCGAGGGATCGGGGTGGCTACACCTTC. As protein: CASSVPSRDRGGYTF.

The V and J genes are TRBV5-4 and TRBJ2-7; D gene uncertain. The CDR3 has 14 residues. The V end was cut by 4 bases, the J end by 0 bases, with 11 bases between. Per germline, CDR1 SGHNT and CDR2 YYREEE (reference sequence). CDR3 in amino acids: CASSPYLSSYEQYF. The CDR3 DNA sequence: TGTGCCAGCAGCCCCTACCTCTCCTCCTACGAGCAGTACTTC.

For this clone: The sample has other DNA sequences that encode this CDR3 too. The chain links TRBV7-2 to TRBJ2-7, with D perhaps TRBD1 (6 bases). Germline loops: CDR1 SGHTA, CDR2 FQGNSA. With 1 base removed from V and 2 bases from J, the gap between germline ends came to 6 bases. The CDR3 consists of 13 residues. The CDR3 region is CASSLDRAYEQYF. In DNA, the CDR3 is TGTGCCAGCAGCTTAGACAGGGCCTACGAGCAGTACTTC.

This clone has only one observation. The chain couples TRBV9 to TRBJ2-1; possibly TRBD1 for D (6 bases). The CDR3 runs to 13 residues. In germline, CDR1 is SGDLS, CDR2 YYNGEE. Trimming removed 3 bases from V and 4 bases from J, with 8 bases in between. The CDR3 is CASSAGQYNEQFF. In DNA form, the CDR3 reads TGTGCCAGCAGCGCTGGACAGTACAATGAGCAGTTCTTC.

The chain joins TRBV30 to TRBJ2-3, with a possible D match to TRBD1 (6 bases). The CDR3 contains 15 residues. Germline-derived CDR1 and CDR2 are GTSNPN and SVGIG (reference sequence). V lost 1 base, J lost 1 base, and 12 bases lay in between. CDR3 bases: TGTGCCTGGAGTGGGGCAGGGGATGGCACAGATACGCAGTATTTT. Residues: CAWSGAGDGTDTQYF. The whole variable domain, remainder taken from reference TRBV30 and TRBJ2-3, is SQTIHQWPATLVQPVGSPLSLECTVEGTSNPNLYWYRQAAGRGLQLLFYSVGIGQISSEVPQNLSASRPQDRQFILSSKKLLLSDSGFYLCAWSGAGDGTDTQYFGPGTRLTVL.

V is TRBV19 and J is TRBJ2-7, with a weak D call TRBD1 (7 bases). CDR1 and CDR2 (germline): LNHDA, SQIVND (reference sequence). The germline V and J ends were trimmed by 1 base and 3 bases, with 13 bases remaining between them. CDR3 length equals 15 residues. CDR3 in DNA: TGTGCCAGTAGTATAGGTGCAGGGGGGATCTACGAGCAGTACTTC. It codes for CASSIGAGGIYEQYF.

The chain uses TRBV28 and TRBJ1-2, with D maybe TRBD1 (5 bases). CDR3 length: 13 amino acids. V lost 6 bases and J lost 4, with 12 bases in between. Germline V gives CDR1 MDHEN, CDR2 SYDVKM. The CDR3 sequence is CASRMAGSYGYTF. In DNA form, the CDR3 reads TGTGCCAGCAGAATGGCAGGGTCCTATGGCTACACCTTC.

The rearrangement links TRBV11-3 to TRBJ2-1; 8 bases agree with TRBD2. CDR1 is SGHNT, CDR2 YENEEA, per germline. Trimming removed 5 bases from V and 6 bases from J; junction bases left unmatched: 9. CDR3 length equals 15 residues. DNA of the CDR3: TGTGCCAGCAGCCAGGGCCTAGCGGGCCTCAATGAGCAGTTCTTC. It specifies CASSQGLAGLNEQFF.

This chain connects TRBV28 to TRBJ1-2; D possibly corresponds to TRBD1 (5 bases). V lost 3 bases and J 7 bases, leaving 18 bases between the germline ends. Per the germline V gene, CDR1 is MDHEN and CDR2 is SYDVKM. CDR3 length: 15 residues. DNA for the CDR3: TGTGCCAGCAGTTTCATTAAGTGGGGCGAAGGTGGCTACACCTTC. Residues: CASSFIKWGEGGYTF.

The V call is TRBV4-3, the J call TRBJ2-3, with 9 nucleotides matching TRBD2. This CDR3 has 16 amino acids. J was trimmed by 2 bases and V by 0 bases; bases with no gene match: 3. The V gene's germline CDR1 is LGHNA and CDR2 YSLEER. CDR3 DNA sequence: TGCGCCAGCAGCCAAGATCTAGCGGGGCTCACAGATACGCAGTATTTT. It encodes CASSQDLAGLTDTQYF.

The gene calls are TRBV10-1 and TRBJ2-1; 8 positions agree with TRBD2. Trimming cost V 4 bases and J 8 bases; bases outside gene matches: 7. Germline CDR1 is WNHNN and CDR2 is SYGVQD (reference sequence). The CDR3 length is 14 residues. The CDR3 region is CASSARGGGYEQFF. The CDR3, as DNA: TGCGCCAGCAGTGCTCGGGGGGGCGGATATGAGCAGTTCTTC.

The chain links TRBV7-9 to TRBJ1-4, with D possibly TRBD1 on 5 matching bases. The CDR3 has 15 residues. The V end was cut by 6 bases, the J end by 8 bases, with 19 bases between. The germline gives CDR1 SEHNR, CDR2 FQNEAQ (reference sequence). CDR3 protein: CASSTGLGQPEKLFF. In nucleotides, the CDR3 is TGTGCCAGCAGTACAGGACTAGGACAACCCGAAAAACTGTTTTTT. Full variable domain (missing parts from reference TRBV7-9 and TRBJ1-4): DTGVSQNPRHKITKRGQNVTFRCDPISEHNRLYWYRQTLGQGPEFLTYFQNEAQLEKSRLLSDRFSAERPKGSFSTLEIQRTEQGDSAMYLCASSTGLGQPEKLFFGSGTQLSVL.

The chain carries TRBV7-9 and TRBJ2-1, with 9 bases identical to TRBD1. The CDR3 runs 18 residues. The junction had 12 bases not matched to a gene; V was cut back by 2 bases and J by 4 bases. Germline assignment: CDR1 SEHNR and CDR2 FQNEAQ (reference sequence). The CDR3 is CASSLLPGQGPSYNEQFF. CDR3 nucleotide sequence: TGTGCCAGCAGCTTATTACCGGGACAGGGCCCTTCTTACAATGAGCAGTTCTTC.

The chain joins TRBV5-8 to TRBJ1-6, with 8 bases matching TRBD1. In germline, CDR1 is SGHTS, CDR2 YDEGEE. After removal of 3 bases from V and 5 bases from J, the junction contained 13 bases not matched to a gene. This CDR3 is 18 amino acids long. Here the CDR3 DNA reads TGTGCCAGCAGCTCAATGAGTACAGGGGGGATACATAATTCACCCCTCCACTTT. The encoded protein is CASSSMSTGGIHNSPLHF.

The chain employs TRBV21-1 and TRBJ1-5; TRBD1, the D gene given by the table, was not confirmed from the DNA. TRBV21-1 is termed a pseudogene. The CDR3 is 19 residues long. CDR3 sequence (DNA): TGTGCCAGCAGCAACCCTCGGCAGGGATCACCTTATAGCAATCAGCCCCAGCATTTT. This sequence encodes CASSNPRQGSPYSNQPQHF.

This chain uses TRBV24-1 with TRBJ2-1, with D possibly being TRBD2 (6 bases). The V gene lost 6 bases and the J gene lost 1 base, with 15 bases spanning the gap. CDR3 length: 16 residues. The germline gives CDR1 KGHDR, CDR2 SFDVKD. The CDR3 DNA reads TGTGCCACCAGTCCCGGTGGGGGGATGTCCTACAATGAGCAGTTCTTC. This encodes CATSPGGGMSYNEQFF.